There are a few counts of the clone carrying this T cell receptor beta chain. Its specificity is not known. The data stem from a study of T cells in Graves' hyperthyroidism and ophthalmopathy. Uncontrolled infection, other autoimmune disease, pregnancy or lactation led to exclusion. Fresh peripheral blood, around 9.5 ml, yielded the PBMCs. Amplification of TCR beta CDR3 regions used RNA as the template. TCR CDR3 regions were first amplified by RT-PCR with HTBI primers. TCRdb re-analysed the multiplex PCR reads in MiXCR, keeping a single row per CDR3 protein. The sample has under 350,000 distinct CDR3 sequences; more than 15% are singletons. Trimming removed 2 bases from V and 4 bases from J; junction bases left unmatched: 3. In germline, CDR1 is LNHDA, CDR2 SQIVND (reference sequence). CDR3 length: 14 residues. Overall study results and limits: By a 13 V-J model, ophthalmopathy was set apart from stable hyperthyroidism.

The genes are TRBV19 and TRBJ2-5, with 8 bases aligning to TRBD1. The receptor was derived from a woman in her fifties or sixties with Graves' ophthalmopathy. Sequencing input: blood. CDR3 amino acids: CASSITGGGETQYF. For the CDR3, the DNA is TGTGCCAGTAGTATAACAGGGGGAGGAGAGACCCAGTACTTC.